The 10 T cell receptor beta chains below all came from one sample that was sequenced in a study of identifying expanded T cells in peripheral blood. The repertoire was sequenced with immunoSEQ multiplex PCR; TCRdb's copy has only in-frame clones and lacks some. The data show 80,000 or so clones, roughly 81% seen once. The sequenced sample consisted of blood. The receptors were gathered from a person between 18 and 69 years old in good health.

CDR3: CASSPPGGYSEQFF. The CDR3 DNA is TGTGCCAGCAGCCCCCCAGGAGGGTATAGTGAGCAGTTCTTC. The chain joins TRBV7-2 to TRBJ2-1; D perhaps matches TRBD2 (6 bases). The germline CDR1 and CDR2 sequences are SGHTA and FQGNSA. The CDR3 sequence is 14 residues long. The V and J ends lost 5 bases and 9 bases respectively, with 17 bases between them.

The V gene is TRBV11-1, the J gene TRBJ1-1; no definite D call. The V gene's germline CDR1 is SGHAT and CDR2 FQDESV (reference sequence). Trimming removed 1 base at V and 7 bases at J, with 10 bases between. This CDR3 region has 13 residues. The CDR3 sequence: CASSLGSGYEAFF. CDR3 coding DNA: TGTGCCAGCAGCTTAGGTAGCGGTTATGAAGCTTTCTTT.

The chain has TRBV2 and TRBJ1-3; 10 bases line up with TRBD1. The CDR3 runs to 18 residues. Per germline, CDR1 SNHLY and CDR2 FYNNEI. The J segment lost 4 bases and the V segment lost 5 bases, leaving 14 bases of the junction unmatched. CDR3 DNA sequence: TGTGCCAGCAGTTCACCCCGGGACAGGGGTTTGTTGGGAAACACCATATATTTT. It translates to CASSSPRDRGLLGNTIYF.

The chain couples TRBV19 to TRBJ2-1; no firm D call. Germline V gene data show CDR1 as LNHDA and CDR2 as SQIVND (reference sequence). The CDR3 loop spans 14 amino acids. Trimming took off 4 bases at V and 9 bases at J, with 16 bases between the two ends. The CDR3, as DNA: TGTGCCAGTAGTAACGCGGCGGAGACGGGTGAGCAGTTCTTC. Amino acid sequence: CASSNAAETGEQFF.

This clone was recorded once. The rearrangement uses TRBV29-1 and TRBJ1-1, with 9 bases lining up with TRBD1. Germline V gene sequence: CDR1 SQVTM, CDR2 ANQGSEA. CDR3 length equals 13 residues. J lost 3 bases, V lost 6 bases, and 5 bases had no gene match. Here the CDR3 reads CSVGQGPYTEAFF. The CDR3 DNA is TGCAGCGTCGGACAGGGGCCGTACACTGAAGCTTTCTTT.

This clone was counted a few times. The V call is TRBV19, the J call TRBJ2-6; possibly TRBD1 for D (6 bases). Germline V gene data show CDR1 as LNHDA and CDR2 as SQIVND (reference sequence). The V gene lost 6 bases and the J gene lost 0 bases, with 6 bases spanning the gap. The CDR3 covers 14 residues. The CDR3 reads CASRDSSGANVLTF. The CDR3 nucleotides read TGTGCCAGTAGGGACAGCTCTGGGGCCAACGTCCTGACTTTC.

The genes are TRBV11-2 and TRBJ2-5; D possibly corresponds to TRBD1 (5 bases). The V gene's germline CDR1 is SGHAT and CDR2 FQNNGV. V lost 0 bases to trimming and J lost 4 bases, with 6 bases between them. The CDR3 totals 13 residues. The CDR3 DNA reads TGTGCCAGCAGCTTAGACAGGGCAGAGACCCAGTACTTC. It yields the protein CASSLDRAETQYF.

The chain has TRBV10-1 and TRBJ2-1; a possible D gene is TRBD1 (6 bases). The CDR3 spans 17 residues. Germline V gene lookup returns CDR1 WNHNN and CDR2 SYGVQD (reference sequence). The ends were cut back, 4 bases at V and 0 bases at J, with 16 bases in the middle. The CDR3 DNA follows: TGCGCCAGCAGTGGAGCCTGGACAGTGATCTCCTACAATGAGCAGTTCTTC. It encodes CASSGAWTVISYNEQFF.

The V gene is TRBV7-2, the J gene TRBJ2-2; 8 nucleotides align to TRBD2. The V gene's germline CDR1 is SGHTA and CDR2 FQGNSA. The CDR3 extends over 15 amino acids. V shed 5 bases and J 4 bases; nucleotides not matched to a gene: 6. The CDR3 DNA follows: TGTGCCAGCAGCGCCGGGACTAGAAGCACCGGGGAGCTGTTTTTT. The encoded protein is CASSAGTRSTGELFF. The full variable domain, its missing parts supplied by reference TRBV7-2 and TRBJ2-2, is GAGVSQSPSNKVTEKGKDVELRCDPISGHTALYWYRQSLGQGLEFLIYFQGNSAPDKSGLPSDRFSAERTGGSVSTLTIQRTQQEDSAVYLCASSAGTRSTGELFFGEGSRLTVL.

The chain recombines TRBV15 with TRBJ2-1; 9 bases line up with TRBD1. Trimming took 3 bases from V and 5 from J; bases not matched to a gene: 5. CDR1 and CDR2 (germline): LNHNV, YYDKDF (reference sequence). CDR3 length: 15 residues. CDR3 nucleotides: TGTGCCACCAGCAGCCGGACAGGGGAGAACAATGAGCAGTTCTTC. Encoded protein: CATSSRTGENNEQFF.